This T cell receptor (beta chain) was captured in a study of Graves' ophthalmopathy and Graves' hyperthyroidism. At the level of the study: There was a collection of peripheral blood at initial diagnosis, before any treatment.

This clonotype was seen many times. None of the included patients had other autoimmune diseases, uncontrolled infections, pregnancy or lactation, as these led to exclusion. Diagnosis relied on clinical symptoms, serum thyroxine, TRAb, thyroid ultrasound and orbital computed tomography. RNA served as the template for amplifying TCR beta CDR3 regions. A first-round RT-PCR used HTBI primers, followed by a second-round multiplex PCR. MiXCR, applied by TCRdb to the multiplex PCR reads, yields one record per CDR3 protein. Of hundreds of thousands of distinct CDR3 sequences in the sample, about 20% are singletons; the top ten hold more than 5.5%. The germline gives CDR1 SGHTA, CDR2 FQGNSA. The length of the CDR3 is 16 residues. V shed 1 base and J shed 5 bases, with 17 bases lying between them.

This chain connects TRBV7-2 to TRBJ2-5; D not certain. This sequence was found in a woman younger than 35 with stable Graves' hyperthyroidism. Some clones in this sample may be carry-over from other donors' samples. Source material: peripheral blood. This CDR3 reads CASSLGGRAVGETQYF. The CDR3 region has the DNA TGTGCCAGCAGCTTAGGGGGAAGGGCTGTGGGGGAGACCCAGTACTTC.